The rows below give T cell receptor beta chains drawn from one sample of a study of shared T cell receptors in the human thymus. Measured with immunoSEQ multiplex PCR; TCRdb has only the in-frame clones, and not every one. The sample consists of some 760,000 clones, 70% to 90% of them appearing once. Another study also made use of these data, one on human thymus T cells.

The specimen was thymocytes. These receptors were taken from a girl under three years old with a congenital heart defect. Each CDR3 is given with its conserved first and last residue. The D gene is left open where the match is weak. Expanded clones are given a class, and other clones once, few, many or no size at all.

NA,TRBV6-5,NA,TRBJ1-1,13,CASTTPWGPEAFF,TGTGCCAGCACCACTCCGTGGGGGCCTGAAGCTTTCTTT
NA,TRBV5-1,TRBD1,TRBJ1-4,15,CASSLGQEQDEKLFF,TGCGCCAGCAGCCTCGGACAGGAGCAAGATGAAAAACTGTTTTTT
NA,TRBV2,TRBD1,TRBJ2-5,15,CASSEGAGGRETQYF,TGTGCCAGCAGTGAAGGGGCAGGGGGCCGGGAGACCCAGTACTTC
NA,TRBV4-1,NA,TRBJ1-5,16,CASSQEGGQRNQPQHF,TGCGCCAGCAGCCAAGAAGGCGGACAGCGCAATCAGCCCCAGCATTTT
NA,TRBV2,NA,TRBJ1-6,15,CASSEKMGGFTPLHF,TGTGCCAGCAGTGAAAAGATGGGGGGGTTCACACCCCTCCACTTT
NA,TRBV25-1,TRBD1,TRBJ1-6,16,CASSTPTGASNSPLHF,TGTGCCAGCAGTACCCCTACAGGGGCCAGCAATTCACCCCTCCACTTT
few,TRBV7-9,TRBD1,TRBJ1-2,19,CASSNKHGTATHHNYGYTF,TGTGCCAGCAGCAACAAACATGGGACAGCCACACATCATAACTATGGCTACACCTTC
NA,TRBV7-2,TRBD1,TRBJ1-2,15,CASSPAIGQGNGYTF,TGTGCCAGCAGCCCTGCTATCGGACAGGGTAATGGCTACACCTTC
NA,TRBV7-2,TRBD2,TRBJ2-7,17,CASSWLTSGEISYEQYF,TGTGCCAGCAGCTGGCTGACTAGCGGGGAGATCTCCTACGAGCAGTACTTC
NA,TRBV6-1,TRBD1,TRBJ1-2,16,CASSEAVNRGMNGYTF,TGTGCCAGCAGTGAAGCGGTAAACAGGGGTATGAATGGCTACACCTTC
NA,TRBV19,TRBD1,TRBJ1-6,14,CAVDRGFYNSPLHF,TGTGCCGTCGACAGGGGGTTCTATAATTCACCCCTCCACTTT
few,TRBV25-1,NA,TRBJ1-6,15,CASRSGQRYNSPLHF,TGTGCCAGCAGGTCCGGACAGCGTTATAATTCACCCCTCCACTTT
NA,TRBV29-1,TRBD2,TRBJ2-1,13,CSVGRLAGNEQFF,TGCAGCGTTGGGAGGCTAGCGGGGAATGAGCAGTTCTTC
NA,TRBV7-8,TRBD2,TRBJ2-1,16,CASSLSYGGGHNEQFF,TGTGCCAGCAGCTTATCGTACGGGGGGGGCCATAATGAGCAGTTCTTC
NA,TRBV2,NA,TRBJ2-5,14,CASLGERVMGTQYF,TGTGCCAGCCTCGGGGAACGGGTAATGGGGACCCAGTACTTC
NA,TRBV5-1,NA,TRBJ1-1,13,CASSLDIRGEAFF,TGCGCCAGCAGCTTGGACATCCGCGGTGAAGCTTTCTTT
NA,TRBV7-9,NA,TRBJ2-7,15,CASSLGQVSTYEQYF,TGTGCCAGCAGCTTAGGACAGGTCTCAACCTACGAGCAGTACTTC
NA,TRBV27,NA,TRBJ1-1,13,CASSFTVNTEAFF,TGTGCCAGCAGTTTTACGGTGAACACTGAAGCTTTCTTT
NA,TRBV7-6,TRBD1,TRBJ1-1,20,CASSTRRDTGTGSCGTEAFF,TGTGCCAGCAGCACCCGGAGGGATACCGGGACAGGGTCTTGTGGCACTGAAGCTTTCTTT
few,TRBV5-1,TRBD2,TRBJ2-1,17,CASSLHTSGGSYNEQFF,TGCGCCAGCAGTCTCCATACTAGCGGGGGCTCCTACAATGAGCAGTTCTTC
NA,TRBV4-2,TRBD1,TRBJ2-1,17,CASSHRIRDRILYEQFF,TGTGCCAGCAGCCACAGGATCCGGGACAGGATCTTGTATGAGCAGTTCTTC
NA,TRBV6-5,NA,TRBJ1-1,13,CASSFYPNTEAFF,TGTGCCAGCAGTTTCTATCCGAACACTGAAGCTTTCTTT
NA,TRBV19,TRBD1,TRBJ2-7,19,CASSDISPGQGAGTYEQYF,TGTGCCAGTAGCGACATAAGCCCCGGACAGGGGGCCGGAACCTACGAGCAGTACTTC
NA,TRBV4-1,NA,TRBJ1-1,14,CASSTGQMNTEAFF,TGCGCCAGCAGCACAGGACAGATGAACACTGAAGCTTTCTTT
NA,TRBV29-1,TRBD1,TRBJ2-6,17,CSVVGKGARSRANVLTF,TGCAGCGTTGTCGGGAAGGGGGCTCGGTCCAGGGCCAACGTCCTGACTTTC
once,TRBV12-5,NA,TRBJ1-5,18,CASAPPGGRSDSNQPQHF,TGTGCTAGTGCCCCCCCGGGCGGGAGATCCGATAGCAATCAGCCCCAGCATTTT
NA,TRBV28,NA,TRBJ2-7,16,CASSPGGKGDSYEQYF,TGTGCCAGCAGTCCCGGAGGGAAGGGAGATTCCTACGAGCAGTACTTC
NA,TRBV7-6,TRBD1,TRBJ1-3,15,CASSADRGLGNTIYF,TGTGCCAGCAGCGCAGACAGGGGGCTAGGAAACACCATATATTTT
NA,TRBV6-1,TRBD1,TRBJ2-7,14,CASTRQGLYYEQYF,TGTGCCAGCACGAGACAGGGTTTATACTACGAGCAGTACTTC
NA,TRBV9,NA,TRBJ1-6,14,CASSVENVNSPLHF,TGTGCCAGCAGCGTCGAGAACGTTAATTCACCCCTCCACTTT
NA,TRBV10-3,TRBD1,TRBJ2-1,20,CAISESGNRDRDKERDEQFF,TGTGCCATCAGTGAGTCGGGAAACCGGGACAGGGATAAGGAGAGGGATGAGCAGTTCTTC
NA,TRBV4-1,TRBD1,TRBJ2-1,15,CASSPGQGSNNEQFF,TGCGCCAGCAGCCCGGGACAGGGGTCTAACAATGAGCAGTTCTTC
NA,TRBV6-5,TRBD1,TRBJ2-7,14,CASRQDRGSYEQYF,TGTGCCAGCAGACAAGACAGGGGCTCTTACGAGCAGTACTTC
NA,TRBV27,TRBD1,TRBJ2-6,19,CASSQFTGEINSGANVLTF,TGTGCCAGCAGTCAATTTACAGGGGAAATTAACTCTGGGGCCAACGTCCTGACTTTC
NA,TRBV28,NA,TRBJ1-2,15,CASSLGLPEDYGYTF,TGTGCCAGCAGTTTGGGACTCCCTGAGGACTATGGCTACACCTTC
NA,TRBV11-3,NA,TRBJ1-1,13,CASSTDSNPEAFF,TGTGCCAGCAGTACCGACAGCAACCCTGAAGCTTTCTTT
few,TRBV5-1,NA,TRBJ1-1,13,CASSSGMNTEAFF,TGCGCCAGCAGCTCAGGAATGAACACTGAAGCTTTCTTT
NA,TRBV5-6,NA,TRBJ1-1,13,CASSLVGLRKAFF,TGTGCCAGCAGCTTGGTGGGTTTGAGGAAAGCTTTCTTT
NA,TRBV10-2,TRBD1,TRBJ1-1,16,CASSEDRVYQLREAFF,TGCGCCAGCAGTGAGGACAGGGTATACCAATTGCGGGAAGCTTTCTTT
NA,TRBV2,TRBD1,TRBJ1-3,17,CASRKGTGGPPGNTIYF,TGTGCCAGCAGGAAAGGGACAGGGGGTCCCCCTGGAAACACCATATATTTT
NA,TRBV11-2,NA,TRBJ2-5,15,CASRIDRDLEETQYF,TGTGCCAGCAGGATAGACAGGGACTTAGAAGAGACCCAGTACTTC
few,TRBV29-1,NA,TRBJ2-7,12,CSVDVGRGKQYF,TGCAGCGTTGACGTGGGGCGAGGAAAGCAGTACTTC
NA,TRBV27,TRBD2,TRBJ2-4,19,CASSWGASGGEQIKNIQYF,TGTGCCAGCAGTTGGGGCGCTAGCGGGGGGGAACAGATCAAAAACATTCAGTACTTC
NA,TRBV2,NA,TRBJ2-7,12,CASSSSHYEQYF,TGTGCCAGCAGTAGTTCACACTACGAGCAGTACTTC
NA,TRBV18,TRBD1,TRBJ2-5,16,CASSLLPGTVQETQYF,TGTGCCAGCTCACTCCTTCCCGGGACAGTCCAAGAGACCCAGTACTTC
NA,TRBV5-8,NA,TRBJ1-4,14,CASSLRRDSPRLFF,TGTGCCAGCAGCTTGCGCAGGGATTCCCCGAGATTGTTTTTT
NA,TRBV2,TRBD2,TRBJ2-5,15,CASSRGLAVQETQYF,TGTGCCAGCAGTAGGGGACTAGCTGTCCAAGAGACCCAGTACTTC
NA,TRBV19,NA,TRBJ1-2,16,CASSNPPGRGNYGYTF,TGTGCCAGTAGTAACCCCCCCGGACGGGGGAACTATGGCTACACCTTC
NA,TRBV4-1,NA,TRBJ1-1,15,CASSQYSGLRSEAFF,TGCGCCAGCAGCCAATATTCAGGGCTGAGGTCTGAAGCTTTCTTT
NA,TRBV2,TRBD1,TRBJ1-4,16,CASSQVQGATNEKLFF,TGTGCCAGCAGTCAAGTCCAGGGGGCAACTAATGAAAAACTGTTTTTT
NA,TRBV4-3,TRBD1,TRBJ1-6,17,CASSQSLRDRGNSPLHF,TGCGCCAGCAGCCAAAGCCTCCGGGACAGGGGTAATTCACCCCTCCACTTT
NA,TRBV12-5,NA,TRBJ1-5,15,CASGPPSGGQQPQHF,TGTGCTAGTGGTCCTCCGTCGGGGGGCCAACAGCCCCAGCATTTT
NA,TRBV4-1,NA,TRBJ2-7,16,CASSQPHGGTAYEQYF,TGCGCCAGCAGCCAGCCTCATGGGGGGACAGCCTACGAGCAGTACTTC
NA,TRBV5-6,TRBD2,TRBJ2-3,16,CASSLIGLADKDTQYF,TGTGCCAGCAGCTTGATAGGACTAGCCGATAAGGATACGCAGTATTTT